This TCR beta chain is from a study of OX40 agonist ivuxolimab in advanced cancers. About the study: Ivuxolimab, an agonist antibody against OX40 (CD134), was given to patients. At roughly 80% male, the cohort had a mean age of 60 years, ranging from roughly 20 to 80.

CDR1 is SGHTA and CDR2 is FQGTGA in the germline V gene. The CDR3 totals 15 residues. J lost 5 bases, V lost 5 bases, and 7 bases had no gene match. Study results and limitations: Expanded clones tended on average to be more numerous among CD8+ T cells than CD4+.

Blood specimens came from baseline, cycle 4 day 1, and cycle 7 day 1. The protocol was immunoSEQ multiplex PCR, while the TCRdb copy is restricted to in-frame clones and leaves out a portion. The sample contains roughly 18,000 clones, 67% of which appear only once. For this clone: Antigen: not known.

The material sequenced was CD4+ or CD8+ T cells sorted from blood, taken in a trial of the OX40 agonist ivuxolimab. The J gene is TRBJ2-3, the V gene TRBV7-3; 10 bases are a match to TRBD2. This clonotype originated in an adult with an advanced solid tumor such as melanoma, head and neck, liver or kidney cancer. The CDR3 coding sequence is TGTGCCAGCAGCCCAAGCGGGAGGGCCGGAGATACGCAGTATTTT. Translated, it gives CASSPSGRAGDTQYF.